The sequence of this T cell receptor beta chain was determined in a study of T cell clusters in autoimmune cytopenias. One tube held mixed TRB-A and TRB-B primer pools for touch-down PCR. TCRdb reprocessed the multiplex PCR reads, keeping one entry per CDR3 protein, no DNA. The sample holds 3,500 to 5,000 distinct CDR3 sequences. Some 38,000 genome equivalents of blood DNA were amplified for TRB. The sample also formed part of further work on T cell repertoires in aging, cancer and after chemotherapy. That study reports: Age-matched healthy donors had significantly more diverse, less clonal blood TCR repertoires than untreated cancer patients.

The origin of this receptor is a human donor in good health. The specimen was peripheral blood.

CDR3 sequence: CASSPQGSADTQYF. The V gene is TRBV18, the J gene TRBJ2-3; checking the TCRdb D call of TRBD1 is not possible without DNA. In germline, CDR1 is KGHSH, CDR2 LQKENI. The CDR3 extends over 14 amino acids.